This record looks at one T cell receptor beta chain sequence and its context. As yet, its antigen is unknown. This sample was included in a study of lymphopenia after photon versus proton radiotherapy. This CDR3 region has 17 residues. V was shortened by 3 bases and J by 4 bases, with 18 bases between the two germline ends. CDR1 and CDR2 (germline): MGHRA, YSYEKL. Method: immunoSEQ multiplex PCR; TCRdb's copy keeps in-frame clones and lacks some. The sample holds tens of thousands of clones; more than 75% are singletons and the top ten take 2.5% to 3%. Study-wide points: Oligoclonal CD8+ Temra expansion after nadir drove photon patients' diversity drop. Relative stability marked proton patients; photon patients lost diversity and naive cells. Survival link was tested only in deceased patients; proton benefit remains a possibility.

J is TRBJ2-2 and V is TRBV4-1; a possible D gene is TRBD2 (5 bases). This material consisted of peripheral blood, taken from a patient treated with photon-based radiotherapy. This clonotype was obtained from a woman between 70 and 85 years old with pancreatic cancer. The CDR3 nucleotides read TGCGCCAGCAGCCAGGCCCAGCGGAGGCCCCTCACCGGGGAGCTGTTTTTT. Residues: CASSQAQRRPLTGELFF.